The 26 T cell receptor beta chains below come from one sample, sequenced in a study of blood T cell repertoires in COVID-19. Some clones are missing from TCRdb's copy, which holds only in-frame ones; the method was immunoSEQ multiplex PCR. The sample shows around 120,000 clones, 80% to 90% of them seen only once. Sequencing used peripheral blood. These receptors were obtained from a woman between 50 and 59 years old with active or convalescent COVID-19.

V gene TRBV2 combines with J gene TRBJ2-2, with 7 positions matching TRBD2. This CDR3 is 13 amino acids long. V lost 5 bases to trimming and J lost 3 bases; unmatched junction nucleotides: 0. Germline V gene lookup returns CDR1 SNHLY and CDR2 FYNNEI. CDR3 DNA: TGTGCCAGCAGTCGGGGGGACACCGGGGAGCTGTTTTTT. This sequence encodes CASSRGDTGELFF.

The sample holds a few counts of this clone. CDR3 region: CASSLYGQASSYNSPLHF. The CDR3 nucleotides read TGTGCCAGCAGTTTATACGGTCAGGCCAGCTCCTATAATTCACCCCTCCACTTT. The chain employs TRBV27 and TRBJ1-6; D remains unclear. The germline gives CDR1 MNHEY, CDR2 SMNVEV (reference sequence). There are 18 residues in the CDR3. Trimming removed 1 base at V and 0 bases at J, with 13 bases between.

This chain joins TRBV30 and TRBJ2-5; 9 bases map to TRBD2. The V gene's germline CDR1 is GTSNPN and CDR2 SVGIG (reference sequence). The CDR3 extends over 18 amino acids. V trimming: 0 bases; J trimming: 5 bases; junction bases outside the gene matches: 16. The CDR3 protein is CAWSVPAGGKGRRETQYF. For the CDR3, the DNA is TGTGCCTGGAGTGTACCAGCGGGAGGAAAGGGGAGACGGGAGACCCAGTACTTC.

As DNA, the CDR3 is TGTGCCAGTAGTATTTCGGGGGATTCCTACGAGCAGTACTTC. Its translation is CASSISGDSYEQYF. The V and J genes are TRBV19 and TRBJ2-7; D possibly corresponds to TRBD2 (6 bases). Germline values: CDR1 LNHDA, CDR2 SQIVND (reference sequence). CDR3 length equals 14 residues. V lost 3 bases and J 1 base, leaving 10 bases between the germline ends.

This chain uses TRBV11-2 with TRBJ2-5, with TRBD2 matching 12 bases. J was trimmed by 4 bases and V by 4 bases; bases with no gene match: 7. Germline values: CDR1 SGHAT, CDR2 FQNNGV. This CDR3 comprises 16 residues. The CDR3 DNA sequence: TGTGCCAGCAGCTCCCGACTAGCGGGAGAAGGAGAGACCCAGTACTTC. It translates to CASSSRLAGEGETQYF.

This clone was seen only once. V usage is TRBV19 and J usage is TRBJ2-2; 9 bases fit TRBD2. This CDR3 region has 17 residues. Germline values: CDR1 LNHDA, CDR2 SQIVND (reference sequence). Trimming took 1 base from V and 5 from J; bases not matched to a gene: 8. This chain's CDR3 is CASSIARGRALTGELFF. The CDR3 DNA follows: TGTGCCAGTAGTATAGCCCGCGGGAGGGCCTTGACCGGGGAGCTGTTTTTT.

The genes are TRBV10-3 and TRBJ1-5; D might be TRBD1 (5 bases). V was pared by 0 bases and J by 6 bases, with 18 bases between. The V gene's germline CDR1 is ENHRY and CDR2 SYGVKD. The CDR3 extends over 17 amino acids. CDR3 coding DNA: TGTGCCATCAGTGAGTCTGTGTTGATCTACGGGGGTCAGCCCCAGCATTTT. This codes for CAISESVLIYGGQPQHF.

V gene TRBV6-1 combines with J gene TRBJ2-1; 10 bases fit TRBD2. Germline V gene sequence: CDR1 MNHNS, CDR2 SASEGT. The ends lost 3 bases at V and 8 bases at J; junction bases unmatched: 1. The CDR3 has 13 residues. In nucleotides, the CDR3 is TGTGCCAGCAGTGAGAGCGGGAGGGATGAGCAGTTCTTC. This codes for CASSESGRDEQFF.

The chain combines TRBV7-2 with TRBJ1-2; TRBD1 might be the D (6 bases). Germline assignment: CDR1 SGHTA and CDR2 FQGNSA. The CDR3 has 16 residues. Trimming stripped 1 base from V and 4 bases from J, with 16 bases between. Here the CDR3 reads CASSLEGIQGIYGYTF. In nucleotides, the CDR3 is TGTGCCAGCAGCTTAGAGGGGATACAGGGAATCTATGGCTACACCTTC.

This chain links TRBV7-2 with TRBJ1-5; D possibly corresponds to TRBD1 (6 bases). V was cut by 4 bases and J by 6 bases, with 16 bases left in between. The CDR3 runs 15 residues. Germline assignment: CDR1 SGHTA and CDR2 FQGNSA. CDR3: CASSSSDRRIQPQHF. The CDR3 nucleotides are TGTGCCAGCAGCTCCTCGGACAGACGCATTCAGCCCCAGCATTTT.

This clone was counted once. Since a much larger clone is just one base distant, this may be a read error. This chain links TRBV6-5 with TRBJ2-7, with D perhaps TRBD1 (5 bases). The CDR3 is 12 amino acids. CDR1 MNHEY and CDR2 SVGAGI come from the germline V gene. The V and J ends lost 6 bases and 4 bases respectively, with 10 bases between them. CDR3 loop: CASSPAGYEQYF. The CDR3 DNA reads as TGTGCCAGCAGCCCCGCAGGGTACGAGCAGTACTTC.

To note about this clone: The junction departs from germline at one end; a sequencing error may be responsible. The chain's CDR3 is CASSSRQYRGPAGF. DNA for the CDR3: TGTGCCAGCAGCTCCCGCCAATACAGGGGGCCTGCTGGCTTC. V is TRBV7-3 and J is TRBJ2-7; 9 positions match TRBD1. This CDR3 spans 14 amino acids. Per the germline V gene, CDR1 is SGHTA and CDR2 is FQGTGA. Complete variable domain (other parts from reference TRBV7-3 and TRBJ2-7): GAGVSQTPSNKVTEKGKYVELRCDPISGHTALYWYRQSLGQGPEFLIYFQGTGAADDSGLPNDRFFAVRPEGSVSTLKIQRTERGDSAVYLCASSSRQYRGPAGFGPGTRLTVT.

The rearrangement links TRBV27 to TRBJ2-1; no definite D call. V was clipped by 6 bases and J by 9 bases, with 21 bases between them. The CDR3 runs to 15 residues. Germline assignment: CDR1 MNHEY and CDR2 SMNVEV (reference sequence). Written as DNA, the CDR3 is TGTGCCAGCAGCATGACATCACGGCCGCTTAGTGAGCAGTTCTTC. This sequence encodes CASSMTSRPLSEQFF.

V usage is TRBV28 and J usage is TRBJ2-1; 11 nucleotides agree with TRBD2. V was clipped by 3 bases and J by 4 bases; unmatched bases: 2. Germline lookup yields CDR1 MDHEN and CDR2 SYDVKM. This CDR3 has 15 residues. CDR3 amino acids: CASSLGLAEYNEQFF. The DNA for the CDR3 is TGTGCCAGCAGTTTGGGACTAGCGGAATACAATGAGCAGTTCTTC. Complete variable domain (other parts from reference TRBV28 and TRBJ2-1): DVKVTQSSRYLVKRTGEKVFLECVQDMDHENMFWYRQDPGLGLRLIYFSYDVKMKEKGDIPEGYSVSREKKERFSLILESASTNQTSMYLCASSLGLAEYNEQFFGPGTRLTVL.

This sequence joins TRBV7-6 and TRBJ2-5; 9 bases map to TRBD2. J lost 2 bases, V lost 1 base, and 11 bases had no gene match. The CDR3 has 18 amino acids. Germline V gene data show CDR1 as SGHVS and CDR2 as FNYEAQ. CDR3: CASSLDLGSGSPQETQYF. Here the CDR3 DNA reads TGTGCCAGCAGCTTAGACCTAGGTAGCGGGAGCCCTCAAGAGACCCAGTACTTC. The variable domain in full, with the rest retrieved from reference TRBV7-6 and TRBJ2-5, is GAGVSQSPRYKVTKRGQDVALRCDPISGHVSLYWYRQALGQGPEFLTYFNYEAQQDKSGLPNDRFSAERPEGSISTLTIQRTEQRDSAMYRCASSLDLGSGSPQETQYFGPGTRLLVL.

The chain has TRBV9 and TRBJ2-5; 8 bases are shared with TRBD2. CDR3 length: 14 amino acids. CDR1 and CDR2 from the germline V gene are SGDLS and YYNGEE. After removal of 6 bases from V and 3 bases from J, the junction contained 7 bases not matched to a gene. CDR3 nucleotide sequence: TGTGCCAGCAAGAGCGGGGGCGGAGAAGAGACCCAGTACTTC. Translating it yields CASKSGGGEETQYF.

As DNA, the CDR3 is TGTGCCACCCGGACAGGGGGTAGGACTTTCTTT. Amino acid sequence: CATRTGGRTFF. The chain is built from TRBV28 and TRBJ1-1; 10 nucleotides align to TRBD1. The length of the CDR3 is 11 residues. V was pared by 10 bases and J by 12 bases, with 8 bases of the junction left unmatched. Germline V CDR1 and CDR2: MDHEN, SYDVKM.

The chain is built from TRBV5-8 and TRBJ2-4; no reliable D call. V dropped 3 bases and J dropped 9 bases, with 16 bases sitting between them. The CDR3 covers 14 residues. Germline V CDR1 and CDR2: SGHTS, YDEGEE. The DNA of the CDR3 is TGTGCCAGCAGCTCGCGCCTCCTAGACGGCATTCAGTACTTC. This codes for CASSSRLLDGIQYF.

The V call is TRBV18, the J call TRBJ1-5; a possible D gene is TRBD1 (5 bases). The germline V and J ends were trimmed by 5 bases and 3 bases, with 8 bases remaining between them. The CDR3 loop spans 13 amino acids. Looked up from germline, CDR1 is KGHSH and CDR2 is LQKENI. The CDR3 bases are TGTGCCAGCTCAGACAGTTTCAATCAGCCCCAGCATTTT. Translating it yields CASSDSFNQPQHF.

The chain couples TRBV5-4 to TRBJ1-2, with TRBD1 matching over 9 bases. Germline V gene sequence: CDR1 SGHNT, CDR2 YYREEE (reference sequence). The CDR3 spans 13 residues. V lost 4 bases, J lost 6 bases, and 4 bases stayed unmatched. CDR3 nucleotides: TGTGCCAGCAGCCTGGGACAGGGCGATGGCTACACCTTC. It encodes CASSLGQGDGYTF.

The gene calls are TRBV5-1 and TRBJ2-2; TRBD2 aligns across 8 bases. Germline V gene data show CDR1 as SGHRS and CDR2 as YFSETQ. V lost 5 bases and J lost 1; bases outside the gene matches: 4. This CDR3 has 15 residues. CDR3 loop: CASSIAGKNTGELFF. For the CDR3, the DNA is TGCGCCAGCAGTATAGCGGGAAAGAACACCGGGGAGCTGTTTTTT.

This chain links TRBV7-8 with TRBJ2-1; 10 nucleotides line up with TRBD2. This CDR3 is 16 amino acids long. V was pared by 3 bases and J by 6 bases, with 8 bases of the junction left unmatched. Germline CDR1 and CDR2: SGHVS and FQNEAQ. Here the CDR3 reads CASSFPLAGLPNEQFF. In nucleotides, the CDR3 is TGTGCCAGCAGCTTCCCACTAGCGGGATTGCCCAATGAGCAGTTCTTC.

V and J are TRBV6-2 or TRBV6-3 and TRBJ2-1; perhaps TRBD2 as D (5 bases). The V gene lost 5 bases and the J gene lost 15 bases, with 14 bases spanning the gap. Looked up from germline, CDR1 is MNHEY and CDR2 is SVGEGT. The CDR3 consists of 11 residues. CDR3 in DNA: TGTGCCAGCAGTCTAGGAGGTGTTCCGTTCTTC. Translated: CASSLGGVPFF.

This chain uses TRBV4-2 with TRBJ2-3; 8 nucleotides agree with TRBD2. Trimming removed 0 bases from V and 4 bases from J; junction bases left unmatched: 9. This CDR3 is built from 17 residues. In germline, CDR1 is LGHNA, CDR2 YNFKEQ. The CDR3 DNA reads TGTGCCAGCAGCCAAGATCCGAGCGGGAGCCTGCCAGATACGCAGTATTTT. This codes for CASSQDPSGSLPDTQYF.

This rearrangement joins TRBV7-3 to TRBJ2-7; TRBD1 matches at 9 bases. CDR3 length: 12 residues. The junction had 1 base not matched to a gene; V was cut back by 3 bases and J by 7 bases. Germline CDR1 and CDR2: SGHTA and FQGTGA. The DNA of the CDR3 is TGTGCCAGCAGCTTGGGGACAGGGGAGCAGTACTTC. Encoded protein: CASSLGTGEQYF.

The chain recombines TRBV5-4 with TRBJ2-3; a possible D gene is TRBD2 (6 bases). The V end lost 9 bases, the J end lost 2 bases, and 22 bases lay between the germline ends. The CDR3 consists of 16 residues. Germline-derived CDR1 and CDR2 are SGHNT and YYREEE (reference sequence). The CDR3: CATTFKGRGITDTQYF. CDR3 sequence (DNA): TGTGCCACCACCTTCAAGGGCCGGGGGATCACAGATACGCAGTATTTT. The variable domain in full, completed from reference TRBV5-4 and TRBJ2-3, reads ETGVTQSPTHLIKTRGQQVTLRCSSQSGHNTVSWYQQALGQGPQFIFQYYREEENGRGNFPPRFSGLQFPNYSSELNVNALELDDSALYLCATTFKGRGITDTQYFGPGTRLTVL.